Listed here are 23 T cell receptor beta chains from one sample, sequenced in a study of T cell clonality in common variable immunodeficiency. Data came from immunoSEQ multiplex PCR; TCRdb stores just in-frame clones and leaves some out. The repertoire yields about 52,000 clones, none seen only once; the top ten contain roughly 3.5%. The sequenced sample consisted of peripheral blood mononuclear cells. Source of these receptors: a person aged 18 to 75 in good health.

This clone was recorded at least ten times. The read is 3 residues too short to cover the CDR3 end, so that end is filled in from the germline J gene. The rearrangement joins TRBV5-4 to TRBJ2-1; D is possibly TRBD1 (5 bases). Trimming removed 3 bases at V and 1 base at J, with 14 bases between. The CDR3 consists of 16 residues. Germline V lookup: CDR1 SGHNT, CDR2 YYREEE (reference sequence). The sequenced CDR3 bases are TGTGCCAGCAGCTCCGGACAATTCGGGTCCTACAATGAG. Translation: CASSSGQFGSYNE. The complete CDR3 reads CASSSGQFGSYNEQFF.

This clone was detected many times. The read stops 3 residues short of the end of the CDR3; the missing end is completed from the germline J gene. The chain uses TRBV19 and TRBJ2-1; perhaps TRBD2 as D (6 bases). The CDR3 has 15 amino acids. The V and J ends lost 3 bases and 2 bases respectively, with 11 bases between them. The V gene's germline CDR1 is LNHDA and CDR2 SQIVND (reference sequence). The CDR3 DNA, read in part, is TGTGCCAGTAGTATTGCGGGACTCCCCTACAATGAG. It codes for CASSIAGLPYNE. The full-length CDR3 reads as CASSIAGLPYNEQFF.

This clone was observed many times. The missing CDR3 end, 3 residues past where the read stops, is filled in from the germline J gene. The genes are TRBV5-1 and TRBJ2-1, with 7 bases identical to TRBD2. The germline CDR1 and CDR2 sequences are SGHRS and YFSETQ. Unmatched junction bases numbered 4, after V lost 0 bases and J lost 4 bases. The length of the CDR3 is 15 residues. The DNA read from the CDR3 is TGCGCCAGCAGCTTGGGTGCGGGAGTTTACAATGAG. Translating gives CASSLGAGVYNE. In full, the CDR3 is CASSLGAGVYNEQFF.

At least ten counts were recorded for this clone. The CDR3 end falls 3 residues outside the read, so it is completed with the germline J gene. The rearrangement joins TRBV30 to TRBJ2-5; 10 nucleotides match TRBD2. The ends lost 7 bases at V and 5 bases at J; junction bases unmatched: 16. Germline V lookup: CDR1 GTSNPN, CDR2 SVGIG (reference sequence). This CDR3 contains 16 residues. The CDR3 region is CASTGLAQGVTETQYF. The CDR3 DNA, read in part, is TGTGCCTCCACGGGACTAGCGCAAGGGGTAACGGAGACC.

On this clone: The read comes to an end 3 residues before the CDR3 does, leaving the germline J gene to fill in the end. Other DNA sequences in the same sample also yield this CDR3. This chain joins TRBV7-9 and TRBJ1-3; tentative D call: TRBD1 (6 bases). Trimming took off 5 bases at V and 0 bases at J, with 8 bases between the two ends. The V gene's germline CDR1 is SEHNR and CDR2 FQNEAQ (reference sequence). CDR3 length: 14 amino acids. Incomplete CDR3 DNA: TGTGCCAGCAGCATGACAGGCTCTGGAAACACC. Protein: CASSMTGSGNT. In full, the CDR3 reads CASSMTGSGNTIYF.

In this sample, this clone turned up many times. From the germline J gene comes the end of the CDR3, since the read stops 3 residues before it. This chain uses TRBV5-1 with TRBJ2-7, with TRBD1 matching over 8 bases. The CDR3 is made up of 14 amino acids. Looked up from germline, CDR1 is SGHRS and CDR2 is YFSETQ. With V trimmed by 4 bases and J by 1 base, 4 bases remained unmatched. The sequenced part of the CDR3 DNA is TGCGCCAGCAGCAGGGACAGGCCTTCCTACGAG. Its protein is CASSRDRPSYE. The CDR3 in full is CASSRDRPSYEQYF. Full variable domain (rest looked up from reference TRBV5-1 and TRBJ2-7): KAGVTQTPRYLIKTRGQQVTLSCSPISGHRSVSWYQQTPGQGLQFLFEYFSETQRNKGNFPGRFSGRQFSNSRSEMNVSTLELGDSALYLCASSRDRPSYEQYFGPGTRLTVT.

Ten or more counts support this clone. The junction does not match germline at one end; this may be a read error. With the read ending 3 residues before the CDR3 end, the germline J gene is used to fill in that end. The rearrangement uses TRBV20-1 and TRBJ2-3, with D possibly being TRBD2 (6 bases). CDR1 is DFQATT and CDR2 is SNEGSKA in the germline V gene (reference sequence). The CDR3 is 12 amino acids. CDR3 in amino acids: CSADGTSETQYF. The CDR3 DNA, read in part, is TGCAGTGCTGACGGGACTTCAGAGACG.

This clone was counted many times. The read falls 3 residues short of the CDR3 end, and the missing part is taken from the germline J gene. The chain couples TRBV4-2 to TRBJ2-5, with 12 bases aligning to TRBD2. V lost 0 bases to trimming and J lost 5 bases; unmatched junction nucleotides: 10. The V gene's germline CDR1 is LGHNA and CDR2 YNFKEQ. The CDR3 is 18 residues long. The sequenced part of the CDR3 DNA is TGTGCCAGCAGCCAAGATTTTCTAGCGGGAGGGGAGTTGGAGACC. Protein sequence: CASSQDFLAGGELET. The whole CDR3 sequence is CASSQDFLAGGELETQYF.

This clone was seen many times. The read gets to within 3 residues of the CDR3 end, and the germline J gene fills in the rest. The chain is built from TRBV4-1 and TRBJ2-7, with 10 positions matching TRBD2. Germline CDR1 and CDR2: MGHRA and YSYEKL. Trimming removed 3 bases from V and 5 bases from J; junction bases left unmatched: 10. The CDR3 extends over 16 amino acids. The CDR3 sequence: CASSHPQSGRVHEQYF. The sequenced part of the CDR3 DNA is TGCGCCAGCAGCCATCCCCAGAGCGGGAGGGTCCACGAG.

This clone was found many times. CDR3 loop: CATSRDRVSEQYF. The CDR3 bases that were read are TGTGCCACCAGCAGGGACAGGGTGTCCGAG. This chain uses TRBV24-1 with TRBJ2-7; 9 nucleotides line up with TRBD1. The DNA ends 3 residues before the CDR3 does, and the rest of the CDR3 is filled in from the germline J gene. J was trimmed by 6 bases and V by 7 bases; bases with no gene match: 6. Germline CDR1 is KGHDR and CDR2 is SFDVKD. CDR3 length: 13 amino acids.

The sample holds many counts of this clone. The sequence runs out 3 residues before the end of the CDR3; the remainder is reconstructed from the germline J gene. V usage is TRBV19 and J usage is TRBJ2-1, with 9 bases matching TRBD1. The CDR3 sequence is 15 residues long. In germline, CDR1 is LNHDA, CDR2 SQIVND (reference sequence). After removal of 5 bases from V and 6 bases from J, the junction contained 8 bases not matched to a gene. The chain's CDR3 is CASSAGQGFGNEQFF. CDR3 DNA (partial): TGTGCCAGTAGTGCCGGACAGGGGTTTGGCAATGAG.

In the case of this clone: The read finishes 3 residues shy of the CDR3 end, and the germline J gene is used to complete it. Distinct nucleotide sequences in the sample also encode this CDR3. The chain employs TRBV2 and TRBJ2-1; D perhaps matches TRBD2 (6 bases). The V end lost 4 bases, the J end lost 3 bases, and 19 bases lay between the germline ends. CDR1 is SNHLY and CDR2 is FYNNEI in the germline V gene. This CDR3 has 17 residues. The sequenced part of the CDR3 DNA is TGTGCCAGCAGTGGAGTTCGGTTAGGAGCGGGCTACAATGAG. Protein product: CASSGVRLGAGYNE. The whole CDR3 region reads CASSGVRLGAGYNEQFF.

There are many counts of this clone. The CDR3 spells CASSLTGGNTEAFF. CDR3 DNA, as far as it was read: TGCGCCAGCAGCTTGACAGGGGGGAACACTGAA. The V gene is TRBV5-1, the J gene TRBJ1-1; 8 nucleotides line up with TRBD1. The DNA ends 3 residues before the CDR3 does, and the rest of the CDR3 is filled in from the germline J gene. From germline, CDR1 is SGHRS and CDR2 YFSETQ. The trim removed 1 base at V and 1 base at J, leaving 0 bases unmatched. The CDR3 has 14 residues.

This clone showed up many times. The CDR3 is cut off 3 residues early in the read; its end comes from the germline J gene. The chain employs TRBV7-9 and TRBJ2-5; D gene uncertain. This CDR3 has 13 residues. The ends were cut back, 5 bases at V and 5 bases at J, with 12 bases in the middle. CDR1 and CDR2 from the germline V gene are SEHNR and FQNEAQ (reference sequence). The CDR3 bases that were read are TGTGCCAGCAGCCCACGGAGCGCCGAGACC. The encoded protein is CASSPRSAET. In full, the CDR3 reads CASSPRSAETQYF.

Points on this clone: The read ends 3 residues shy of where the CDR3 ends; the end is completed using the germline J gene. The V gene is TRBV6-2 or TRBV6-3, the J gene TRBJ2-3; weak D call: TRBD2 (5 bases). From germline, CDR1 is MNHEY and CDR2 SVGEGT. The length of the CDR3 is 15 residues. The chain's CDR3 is CASRNSDYSNQPQYF. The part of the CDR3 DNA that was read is TGTGCCAGCAGGAACAGTGACTATAGCAATCAGCCG.

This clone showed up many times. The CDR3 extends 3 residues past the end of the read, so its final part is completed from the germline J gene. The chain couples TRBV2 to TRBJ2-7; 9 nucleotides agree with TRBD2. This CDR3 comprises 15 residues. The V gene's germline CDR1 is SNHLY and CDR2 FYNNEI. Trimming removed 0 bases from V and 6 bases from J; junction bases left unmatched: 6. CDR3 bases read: TGTGCCAGCAGTGAAGCTGGTAGCGGGAGCGGCGAG. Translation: CASSEAGSGSGE. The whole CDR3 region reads CASSEAGSGSGEQYF.

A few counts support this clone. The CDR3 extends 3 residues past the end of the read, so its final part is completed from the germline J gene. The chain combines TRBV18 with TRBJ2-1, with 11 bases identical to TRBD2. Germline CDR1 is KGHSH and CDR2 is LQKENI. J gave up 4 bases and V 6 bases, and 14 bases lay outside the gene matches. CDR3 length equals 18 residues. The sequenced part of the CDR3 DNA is TGTGCCAGCTCGCCCGCCTCGGGACTAGCGGCCCTTTACAATGAG. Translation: CASSPASGLAALYNE. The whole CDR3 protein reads CASSPASGLAALYNEQFF.

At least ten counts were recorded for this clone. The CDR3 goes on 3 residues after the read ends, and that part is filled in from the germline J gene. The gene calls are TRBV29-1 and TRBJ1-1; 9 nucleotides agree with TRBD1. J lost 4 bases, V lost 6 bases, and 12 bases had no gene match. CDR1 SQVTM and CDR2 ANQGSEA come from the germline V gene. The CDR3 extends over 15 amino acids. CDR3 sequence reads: CSVRPGQGPPTEAFF. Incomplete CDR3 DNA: TGCAGCGTCCGTCCGGGACAGGGACCACCCACTGAA.

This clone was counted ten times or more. The chain's CDR3 is CASNHRDTRGGIQYF. The CDR3 bases that were read are TGTGCCAGTAATCACCGGGACACAAGGGGGGGCATT. V is TRBV19 and J is TRBJ2-4; possible D gene TRBD2, 7 bases. Read sequence stops 3 residues before the CDR3 end, and the germline J gene provides the missing end. CDR1 is LNHDA, CDR2 SQIVND, per germline (reference sequence). Trimming left V 7 bases short and J 9 bases short, with 22 bases between. The CDR3 covers 15 residues.

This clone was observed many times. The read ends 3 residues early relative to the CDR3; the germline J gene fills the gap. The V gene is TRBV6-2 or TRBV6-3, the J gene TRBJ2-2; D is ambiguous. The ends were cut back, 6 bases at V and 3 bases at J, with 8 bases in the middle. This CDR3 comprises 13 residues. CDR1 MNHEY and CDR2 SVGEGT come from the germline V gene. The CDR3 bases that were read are TGTGCCAGCAGACCTAAGCACACCGGGGAG. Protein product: CASRPKHTGE. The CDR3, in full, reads CASRPKHTGELFF.

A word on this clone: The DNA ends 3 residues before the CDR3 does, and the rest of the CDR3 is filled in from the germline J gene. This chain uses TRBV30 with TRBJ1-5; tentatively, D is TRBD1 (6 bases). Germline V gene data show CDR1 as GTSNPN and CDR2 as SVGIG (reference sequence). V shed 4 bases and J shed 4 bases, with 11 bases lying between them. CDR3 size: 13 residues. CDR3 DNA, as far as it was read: TGTGCCTGGACTGTCACAGGGAATCAGCCC. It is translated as CAWTVTGNQP. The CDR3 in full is CAWTVTGNQPQHF.

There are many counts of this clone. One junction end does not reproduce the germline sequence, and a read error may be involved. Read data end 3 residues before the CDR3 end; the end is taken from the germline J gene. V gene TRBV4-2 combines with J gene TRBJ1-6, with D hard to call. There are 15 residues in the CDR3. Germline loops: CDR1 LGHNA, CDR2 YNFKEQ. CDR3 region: CASSQDRGSNSPLHF. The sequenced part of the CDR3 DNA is TGCGCCAGCAGCCAAGATAGAGGGTCGAATTCACCC.

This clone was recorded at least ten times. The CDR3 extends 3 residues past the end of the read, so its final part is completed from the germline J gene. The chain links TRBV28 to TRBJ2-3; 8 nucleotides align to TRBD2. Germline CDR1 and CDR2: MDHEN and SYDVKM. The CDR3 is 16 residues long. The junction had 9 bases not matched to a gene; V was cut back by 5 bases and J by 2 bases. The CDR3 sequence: CASSPTGAGDTDTQYF. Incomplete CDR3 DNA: TGTGCCAGCAGTCCCACGGGAGCGGGAGACACAGATACG.